This T cell receptor (beta chain) was recovered during a study of T cell repertoires in cytomegalovirus infection. Looking at the study overall: CMV epitopes in the study were HLA-C-restricted (recently identified) and HLA-B-restricted (well studied). Both a matching HLA type and CMV infection were indicated by public TCR beta signatures. Study-wide results and caveats: Summed frequency of shared TCR beta families picked out CMV carriers who also had the relevant HLA.

A note on this clonotype: The antigen remains undetermined.

CDR3 length equals 14 residues. V lost 1 base, J lost 8 bases, and 12 bases lay in between. Germline V gene lookup returns CDR1 SGHDN and CDR2 FVKESK. TCRdb processed the reads anew with MiXCR; each CDR3 protein has one entry. The table includes fewer than 950,000 distinct CDR3 sequences, approximately 32% detected once. Sequences were derived from cultured CD8+ T cells from PBMCs, sampled from culture after CMV antigen stimulation. The TCR comes from a human donor in good health (CMV status not recorded). Some clones in this sample may be carry-over from other donors' samples. This chain joins TRBV14 and TRBJ2-1; D uncertain. Here the CDR3 reads CASSQVSEIHEQFF. CDR3 nucleotide sequence: TGTGCCAGCAGCCAAGTTTCGGAGATACATGAGCAGTTCTTC.